This T cell receptor beta chain was recorded in a study of blood T cell repertoires in COVID-19. Looking at the study overall: The origin of the acute and convalescent COVID-19 samples was the United States, Italy and Spain. Nucleic acid was either cDNA or gDNA, and it came from T cells, B-cell-depleted T cells, or PBMCs.

Assay: immunoSEQ multiplex PCR; the TCRdb copy retains only in-frame clones and omits some. The data show fewer than 85,000 clones, about 82% seen once. V lost 4 bases and J 6 bases, leaving 10 bases between the germline ends. The CDR3 totals 12 residues. Germline CDR1 reads SGHRS; CDR2 reads YFSETQ. This rearrangement joins TRBV5-1 to TRBJ2-5; D remains unclear. The TCR was taken from an elderly woman with active or convalescent COVID-19. The specimen sequenced was peripheral blood. In DNA form, the CDR3 reads TGCGCCAGCAGCCCTGAACACAAGACCCAGTACTTC. Amino acid sequence: CASSPEHKTQYF.